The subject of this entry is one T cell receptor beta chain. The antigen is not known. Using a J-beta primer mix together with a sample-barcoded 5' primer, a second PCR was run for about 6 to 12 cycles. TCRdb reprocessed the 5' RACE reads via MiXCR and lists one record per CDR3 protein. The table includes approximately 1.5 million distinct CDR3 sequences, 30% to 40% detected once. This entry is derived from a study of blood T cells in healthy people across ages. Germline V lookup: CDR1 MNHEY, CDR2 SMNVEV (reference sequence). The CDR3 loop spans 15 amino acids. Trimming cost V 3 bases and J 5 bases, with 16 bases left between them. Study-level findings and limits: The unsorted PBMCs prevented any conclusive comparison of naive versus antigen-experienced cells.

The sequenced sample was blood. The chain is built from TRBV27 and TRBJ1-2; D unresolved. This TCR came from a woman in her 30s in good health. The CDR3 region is CASSFTRGEWYGYTF. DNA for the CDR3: TGTGCCAGCAGTTTCACCCGCGGGGAGTGGTATGGCTACACCTTC.